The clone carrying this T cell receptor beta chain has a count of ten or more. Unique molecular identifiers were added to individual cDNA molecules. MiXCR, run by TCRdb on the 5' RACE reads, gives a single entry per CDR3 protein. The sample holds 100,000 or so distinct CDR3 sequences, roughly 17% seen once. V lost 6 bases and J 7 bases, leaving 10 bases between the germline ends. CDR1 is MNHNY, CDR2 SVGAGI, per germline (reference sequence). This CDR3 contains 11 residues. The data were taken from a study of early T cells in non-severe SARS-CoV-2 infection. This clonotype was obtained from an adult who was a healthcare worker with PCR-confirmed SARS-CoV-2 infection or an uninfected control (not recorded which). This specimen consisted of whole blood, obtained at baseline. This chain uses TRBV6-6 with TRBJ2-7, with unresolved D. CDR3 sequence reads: CASSASYEQYF. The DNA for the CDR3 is TGTGCCAGCAGCGCCTCTTATGAGCAGTACTTC.